These 10 T cell receptor beta chains were all obtained from the same sample, sequenced in a study of OX40 agonist ivuxolimab in advanced cancers. Method: immunoSEQ multiplex PCR; TCRdb's copy keeps in-frame clones and lacks some. The table lists roughly 43,000 clones, around 90% of them singletons. Specimen: CD4+ or CD8+ T cells sorted from blood, collected in a trial of the OX40 agonist ivuxolimab. Receptor source: an adult with an advanced solid tumor such as melanoma, head and neck, liver or kidney cancer.

The chain recombines TRBV6-5 with TRBJ2-7; 11 nucleotides line up with TRBD2. Germline V lookup: CDR1 MNHEY, CDR2 SVGAGI. This CDR3 region has 15 residues. Trimming removed 2 bases from V and 3 bases from J; junction bases left unmatched: 3. The CDR3 protein is CASSYVAGGYYEQYF. The CDR3 DNA follows: TGTGCCAGCAGTTACGTAGCGGGAGGGTACTACGAGCAGTACTTC.

This clone showed up just once. The J gene is TRBJ1-2, the V gene TRBV5-4; weak D call: TRBD1 (5 bases). Germline CDR1 is SGHNT and CDR2 is YYREEE (reference sequence). CDR3 length: 14 amino acids. V shed 4 bases and J shed 3 bases, with 13 bases lying between them. The CDR3 DNA follows: TGTGCCAGCAGCCGTTCCGACAGCTACTATGGCTACACCTTC. Translated: CASSRSDSYYGYTF.

J is TRBJ1-1 and V is TRBV21-1. TRBV21-1 is termed a pseudogene. The CDR3 is 12 amino acids. CDR3: CASSKAITEAFF. CDR3 sequence (DNA): TGTGCCAGCAGCAAAGCAATCACTGAAGCTTTCTTT.

The chain combines TRBV5-5 with TRBJ1-1; 7 nucleotides agree with TRBD1. Germline CDR1 SGHKS, CDR2 YYEKEE (reference sequence). This CDR3 has 13 amino acids. Germline trimming cut 2 bases from V and 8 bases from J; bases unmatched to any gene: 6. CDR3 in DNA: TGTGCCAGCAGCTTACAAAGGGACAGAGAAGCTTTCTTT. Its protein is CASSLQRDREAFF.

This clone was counted once. J is TRBJ2-1 and V is TRBV7-3; TRBD2 aligns across 9 bases. The germline V gene encodes CDR1 SGHTA and CDR2 FQGTGA. This CDR3 has 16 residues. With V trimmed by 3 bases and J by 0 bases, 3 bases remained unmatched. The CDR3 region is CASSLILAGSYNEQFF. CDR3 in DNA: TGTGCCAGCAGCTTGATACTAGCGGGCTCCTACAATGAGCAGTTCTTC.

The genes are TRBV18 and TRBJ2-3; TRBD1 matches at 9 bases. Trimming removed 5 bases from V and 0 bases from J; junction bases left unmatched: 3. This CDR3 is built from 15 residues. Germline V CDR1 and CDR2: KGHSH, LQKENI. The CDR3 region has the DNA TGTGCCAGCTCATCACAGGGGGCGAGCACAGATACGCAGTATTTT. Translation gives CASSSQGASTDTQYF.

This rearrangement joins TRBV11-2 to TRBJ2-3; 7 bases map to TRBD1. The V segment lost 5 bases and the J segment 5 bases; nucleotides outside the gene matches: 10. This CDR3 has 15 amino acids. Germline assignment: CDR1 SGHAT and CDR2 FQNNGV. CDR3 DNA: TGTGCCAGCAGCCCCCAGGGCTACAGGGGAGATACGCAGTATTTT. It is translated as CASSPQGYRGDTQYF.

The chain couples TRBV27 to TRBJ2-7, with no clear D. Trimming shortened V by 6 bases and J by 3 bases, and 9 bases separated the two germline ends. Germline V gene data show CDR1 as MNHEY and CDR2 as SMNVEV (reference sequence). The CDR3 is made up of 12 amino acids. The CDR3 DNA reads as TGTGCCAGCAGCCCCCCTAGCTACGAGCAGTACTTC. Translated, it gives CASSPPSYEQYF.

The count of this clone is one. The chain combines TRBV7-6 with TRBJ2-7; D remains ambiguous. The CDR3 has 13 residues. Trimming shortened V by 2 bases and J by 6 bases, and 11 bases separated the two germline ends. CDR1 is SGHVS and CDR2 is FNYEAQ in the germline V gene. CDR3 in DNA: TGTGCCAGCAGCTTACACCTTGAGAGCGAGCAGTACTTC. Translating gives CASSLHLESEQYF.

This clone has just a few counts. The V and J genes are TRBV9 and TRBJ2-1, with unresolved D. The CDR3 length is 14 residues. Germline values: CDR1 SGDLS, CDR2 YYNGEE. With 0 bases removed from V and 4 bases from J, the gap between germline ends came to 8 bases. The CDR3 DNA sequence: TGTGCCAGCAGCGTAGAACATGCTTACAATGAGCAGTTCTTC. Protein: CASSVEHAYNEQFF.